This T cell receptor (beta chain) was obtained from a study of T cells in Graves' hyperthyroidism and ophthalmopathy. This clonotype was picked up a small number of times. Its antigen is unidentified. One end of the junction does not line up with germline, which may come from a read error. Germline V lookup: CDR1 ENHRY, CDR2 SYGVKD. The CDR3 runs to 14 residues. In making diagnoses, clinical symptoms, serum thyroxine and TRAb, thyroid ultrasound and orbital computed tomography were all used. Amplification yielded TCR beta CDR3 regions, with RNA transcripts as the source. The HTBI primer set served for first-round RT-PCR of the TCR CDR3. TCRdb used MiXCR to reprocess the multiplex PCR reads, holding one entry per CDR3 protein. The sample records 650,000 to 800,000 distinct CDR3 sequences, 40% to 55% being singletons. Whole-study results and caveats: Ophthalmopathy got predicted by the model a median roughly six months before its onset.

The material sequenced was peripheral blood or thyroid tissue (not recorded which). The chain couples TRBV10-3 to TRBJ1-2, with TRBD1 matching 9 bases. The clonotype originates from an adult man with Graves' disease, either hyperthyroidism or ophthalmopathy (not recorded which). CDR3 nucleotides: TGTGCCAGCAGTTTATCGGGACAGGGAAACGGCTACACCTTC. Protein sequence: CASSLSGQGNGYTF.